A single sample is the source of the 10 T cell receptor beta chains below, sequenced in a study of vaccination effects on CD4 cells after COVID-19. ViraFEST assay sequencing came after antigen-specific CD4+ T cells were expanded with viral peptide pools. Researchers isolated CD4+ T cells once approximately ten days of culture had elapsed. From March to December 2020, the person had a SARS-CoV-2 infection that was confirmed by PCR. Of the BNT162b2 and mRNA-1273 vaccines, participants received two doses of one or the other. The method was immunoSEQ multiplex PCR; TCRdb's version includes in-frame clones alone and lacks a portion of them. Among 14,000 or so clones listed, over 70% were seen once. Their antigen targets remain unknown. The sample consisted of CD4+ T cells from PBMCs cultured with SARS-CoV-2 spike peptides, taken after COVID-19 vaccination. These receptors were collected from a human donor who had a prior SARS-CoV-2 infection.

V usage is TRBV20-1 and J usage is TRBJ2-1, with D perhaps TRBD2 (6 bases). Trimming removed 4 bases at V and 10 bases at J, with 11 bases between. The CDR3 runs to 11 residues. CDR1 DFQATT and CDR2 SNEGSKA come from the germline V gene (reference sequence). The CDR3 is CSATDREEQFF. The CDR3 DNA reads TGCAGTGCTACCGATCGGGAGGAGCAGTTCTTC.

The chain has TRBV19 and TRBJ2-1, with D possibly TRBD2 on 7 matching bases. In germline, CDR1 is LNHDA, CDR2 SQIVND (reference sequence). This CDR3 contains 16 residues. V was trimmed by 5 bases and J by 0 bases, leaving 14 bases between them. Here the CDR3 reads CASSSLGGASYNEQFF. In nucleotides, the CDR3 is TGTGCCAGTAGTTCACTTGGGGGGGCCTCCTACAATGAGCAGTTCTTC.

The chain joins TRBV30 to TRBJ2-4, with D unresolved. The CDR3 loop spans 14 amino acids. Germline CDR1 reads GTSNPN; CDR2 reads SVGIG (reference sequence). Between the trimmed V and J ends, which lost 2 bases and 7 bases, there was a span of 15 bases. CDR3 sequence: CAWSPSYSVNIQYF. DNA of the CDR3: TGTGCCTGGAGTCCAAGTTATTCTGTGAACATTCAGTACTTC.

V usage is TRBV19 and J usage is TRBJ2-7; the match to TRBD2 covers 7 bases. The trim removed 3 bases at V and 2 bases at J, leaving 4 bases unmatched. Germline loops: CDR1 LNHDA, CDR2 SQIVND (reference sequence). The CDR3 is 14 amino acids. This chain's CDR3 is CASSIGGGPYEQYF. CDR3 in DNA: TGTGCCAGTAGTATTGGCGGGGGACCCTACGAGCAGTACTTC. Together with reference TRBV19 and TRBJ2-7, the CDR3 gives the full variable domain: DGGITQSPKYLFRKEGQNVTLSCEQNLNHDAMYWYRQDPGQGLRLIYYSQIVNDFQKGDIAEGYSVSREKKESFPLTVTSAQKNPTAFYLCASSIGGGPYEQYFGPGTRLTVT.

CDR3 sequence: CASSIGTGDSNEQFF. DNA for the CDR3: TGTGCCAGCAGCATCGGTACAGGGGATTCCAATGAGCAGTTCTTC. V and J are TRBV7-9 and TRBJ2-1; 7 bases agree with TRBD1. This CDR3 is 15 amino acids long. Looked up from germline, CDR1 is SEHNR and CDR2 is FQNEAQ (reference sequence). The V segment lost 5 bases and the J segment 6 bases; nucleotides outside the gene matches: 10.

The CDR3 protein is CASSIARGGGTEAFF. The CDR3 nucleotides read TGTGCCAGTAGTATAGCCAGAGGGGGTGGCACTGAAGCTTTCTTT. The chain joins TRBV19 to TRBJ1-1; a possible D gene is TRBD1 (6 bases). The CDR3 totals 15 residues. Per germline, CDR1 LNHDA and CDR2 SQIVND (reference sequence). Trimming removed 1 base from V and 4 bases from J, with 13 bases in between.

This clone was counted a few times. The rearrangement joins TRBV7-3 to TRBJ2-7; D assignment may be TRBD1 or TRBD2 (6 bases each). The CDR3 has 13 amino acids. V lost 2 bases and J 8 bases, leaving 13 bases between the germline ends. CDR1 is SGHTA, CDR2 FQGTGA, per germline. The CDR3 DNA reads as TGTGCCAGCAGCTTAGCTTTGGGGGGCCAGCAGTACTTC. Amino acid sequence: CASSLALGGQQYF.

CDR3 amino acids: CATSRGLQGVQYF. The CDR3 DNA reads as TGTGCCACCAGCAGAGGTTTGCAGGGAGTGCAGTACTTC. The chain is built from TRBV15 and TRBJ2-7; D tentatively fits TRBD1 or TRBD2 (5 bases each). V was trimmed by 1 base and J by 9 bases, leaving 13 bases between them. CDR3 length: 13 residues. Germline V CDR1 and CDR2: LNHNV, YYDKDF (reference sequence).

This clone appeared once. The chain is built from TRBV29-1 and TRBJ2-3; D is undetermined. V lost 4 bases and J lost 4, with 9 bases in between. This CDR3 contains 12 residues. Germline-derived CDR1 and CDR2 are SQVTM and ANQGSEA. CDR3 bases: TGCAGCGTTGTGGGCTTCCCAGATACGCAGTATTTT. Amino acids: CSVVGFPDTQYF.

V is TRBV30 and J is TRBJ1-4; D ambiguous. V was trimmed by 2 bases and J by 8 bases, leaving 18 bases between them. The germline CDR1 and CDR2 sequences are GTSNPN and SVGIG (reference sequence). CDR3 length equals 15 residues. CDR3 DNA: TGTGCCTGGAGTCCAGGTGGAGGCCTTTCAGAAAAACTGTTTTTT. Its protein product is CAWSPGGGLSEKLFF.